The 23 T cell receptor beta chains below all came from one sample that was sequenced in a study of shared clonotypes between healthy human individuals. Clones were read by immunoSEQ multiplex PCR, and TCRdb kept only the in-frame ones, dropping some. The top ten clones hold around 0.6% of a sample with fewer than 1.4 million clones, 75% to 85% of them seen once. Sequenced material: memory CD4+ T cells from PBMCs. Sample subset: CD45RA-negative fraction. Source of these receptors: a man aged 18 to 29 in good health. Some clones in this sample may be carry-over from other donors' samples.

The genes are TRBV5-1 and TRBJ1-2; D is unclear. The CDR3 sequence is 13 residues long. Looked up from germline, CDR1 is SGHRS and CDR2 is YFSETQ. The V and J ends lost 4 bases and 9 bases respectively, with 16 bases between them. The CDR3 protein is CASSVDGGDRYTF. The CDR3 DNA sequence: TGCGCCAGCAGCGTGGACGGCGGTGATCGCTACACCTTC.

Concerning this clone: Other DNA sequences in this sample translate to the same CDR3. The V call is TRBV6-5, the J call TRBJ2-3; D is undetermined. This CDR3 has 14 amino acids. The V end was cut by 2 bases, the J end by 2 bases, with 8 bases between. CDR1 is MNHEY, CDR2 SVGAGI, per germline. CDR3 in DNA: TGTGCCAGCAGTTACCGGACGGCCACAGATACGCAGTATTTT. This sequence encodes CASSYRTATDTQYF.

The chain combines TRBV10-3 with TRBJ2-1; either TRBD1 or TRBD2 may fit D (6 bases each). Germline CDR1 and CDR2: ENHRY and SYGVKD. Trimming stripped 0 bases from V and 3 bases from J, with 15 bases between. The CDR3 has 17 amino acids. The CDR3 DNA follows: TGTGCCATCAGTGAGTCGGGGAGGCAGGGGATCTACAATGAGCAGTTCTTC. Amino acid sequence: CAISESGRQGIYNEQFF.

This clone was observed a handful of times. The chain uses TRBV9 and TRBJ2-1, with D perhaps TRBD2 (6 bases). The germline V gene has CDR1 SGDLS and CDR2 YYNGEE. CDR3 size: 14 residues. V was trimmed by 2 bases and J by 12 bases, leaving 18 bases between them. CDR3: CASSVISEEGRQFF. Here the CDR3 DNA reads TGTGCCAGCAGCGTTATAAGTGAGGAGGGCAGGCAGTTCTTC.

This clone was observed many times. This may arise from a read error, as a much more abundant clone is one base away. The rearrangement links TRBV7-8 to TRBJ1-5; D gene uncertain. The CDR3 loop spans 12 amino acids. Germline values: CDR1 SGHVS, CDR2 FQNEAQ. V lost 1 base and J lost 4, with 2 bases in between. CDR3 in amino acids: CASSLDNQPQHF. In DNA form, the CDR3 reads TGTGCCAGCAGCTTAGATAATCAGCCCCAGCATTTT.

V gene TRBV28 combines with J gene TRBJ1-3; no clear D. Trimming stripped 2 bases from V and 3 bases from J, with 2 bases between. This CDR3 is built from 12 residues. Germline V gene sequence: CDR1 MDHEN, CDR2 SYDVKM. The DNA of the CDR3 is TGTGCCAGCAGTTTACGTGGAAACACCATATATTTT. This translates into CASSLRGNTIYF. Variable domain in full (rest from reference TRBV28 and TRBJ1-3): DVKVTQSSRYLVKRTGEKVFLECVQDMDHENMFWYRQDPGLGLRLIYFSYDVKMKEKGDIPEGYSVSREKKERFSLILESASTNQTSMYLCASSLRGNTIYFGEGSWLTVV.

There are a few counts of this clone. This chain connects TRBV19 to TRBJ1-1; D is possibly TRBD1 (6 bases). Trimming took off 6 bases at V and 3 bases at J, with 14 bases between the two ends. The germline V gene encodes CDR1 LNHDA and CDR2 SQIVND (reference sequence). This CDR3 spans 14 amino acids. The CDR3: CASRTSWGHTEAFF. Here the CDR3 DNA reads TGTGCCAGTAGGACCTCGTGGGGGCACACTGAAGCTTTCTTT.

This rearrangement joins TRBV5-1 to TRBJ1-3; a possible D gene is TRBD1 (6 bases). V gave up 7 bases and J gave up 2 bases, with 13 bases separating them. Germline V lookup: CDR1 SGHRS, CDR2 YFSETQ. The CDR3 is 14 amino acids. CDR3: CASHSGTTGNTIYF. CDR3 DNA: TGCGCCAGCCATTCCGGGACAACTGGAAACACCATATATTTT.

V and J are TRBV11-3 and TRBJ1-1; D unclear. The CDR3 length is 13 residues. Looked up from germline, CDR1 is SGHNT and CDR2 is YENEEA. V shed 5 bases and J shed 1 base, with 8 bases lying between them. The DNA for the CDR3 is TGTGCCAGCAGCGTCGACACGAACACTGAAGCTTTCTTT. Protein product: CASSVDTNTEAFF.

The V and J genes are TRBV27 and TRBJ2-7, with TRBD2 matching 16 bases. The CDR3 consists of 18 residues. The germline V gene has CDR1 MNHEY and CDR2 SMNVEV (reference sequence). Germline trimming cut 7 bases from V and 0 bases from J; bases unmatched to any gene: 9. The CDR3: CASTTSGLAGGDSYEQYF. The CDR3 DNA reads as TGTGCCAGCACCACCTCGGGACTAGCGGGAGGGGACTCCTACGAGCAGTACTTC.

The chain carries TRBV28 and TRBJ2-5; a weak D match, TRBD2 (6 bases). Between the trimmed V and J ends, which lost 6 bases and 2 bases, there was a span of 16 bases. CDR1 and CDR2 from the germline V gene are MDHEN and SYDVKM. The CDR3 totals 15 residues. The CDR3 DNA reads as TGTGCCAGCAGCCCCGCGAATAGCGGACAAGAGACCCAGTACTTC. This gives the protein CASSPANSGQETQYF.

The CDR3 DNA is TGTGCCAGCAGTTCGCCAGCGGGAGGCCTGCGAGAGACCCAGTACTTC. Translation gives CASSSPAGGLRETQYF. The chain joins TRBV28 to TRBJ2-5; 9 positions agree with TRBD2. Germline CDR1 is MDHEN and CDR2 is SYDVKM. The CDR3 length is 16 residues. The V segment lost 4 bases and the J segment 4 bases; nucleotides outside the gene matches: 10.

The CDR3 spells CASSEPRAAKNIQYF. The CDR3 coding sequence is TGTGCCAGCAGTGAACCCAGGGCGGCCAAAAACATTCAGTACTTC. The V and J genes are TRBV25-1 and TRBJ2-4; weak D call: TRBD1 (5 bases). Germline assignment: CDR1 MGHDK and CDR2 SYGVNS. The length of the CDR3 is 15 residues. V was pared by 2 bases and J by 1 base, with 9 bases between.

The V gene is TRBV4-1, the J gene TRBJ2-7, with TRBD1 matching over 10 bases. The germline gives CDR1 MGHRA, CDR2 YSYEKL. The V and J ends lost 1 base and 3 bases, in that order; junction bases with no gene match: 6. This CDR3 is built from 16 residues. The CDR3 region is CASSQGGGTGVYEQYF. CDR3 bases: TGCGCCAGCAGCCAAGGGGGTGGGACAGGGGTCTACGAGCAGTACTTC.

In regard to this clone: Other DNA sequences in the same sample also yield this CDR3. V usage is TRBV27 and J usage is TRBJ1-5; no clear D. There are 13 residues in the CDR3. Trimming pared 3 bases from V and 2 bases from J, leaving 5 bases between. Germline CDR1 is MNHEY and CDR2 is SMNVEV (reference sequence). CDR3 nucleotides: TGTGCCAGCAGTTTGGTGGGCAATCAGCCCCAGCATTTT. It yields the protein CASSLVGNQPQHF.

This sequence joins TRBV7-2 and TRBJ2-5; D not certain. Germline V gives CDR1 SGHTA, CDR2 FQGNSA. The CDR3 totals 14 residues. V was clipped by 1 base and J by 4 bases, with 10 bases between them. The CDR3 reads CASSLGRLSETQYF. Here the CDR3 DNA reads TGTGCCAGCAGCTTAGGGAGACTGTCAGAGACCCAGTACTTC.

A note on this clone: The sample holds other DNA sequences that translate to the same CDR3. The V and J genes are TRBV7-9 and TRBJ2-3; TRBD2 matches 7 bases. V lost 3 bases and J lost 1; bases outside the gene matches: 1. In germline, CDR1 is SEHNR, CDR2 FQNEAQ (reference sequence). The CDR3 is 14 amino acids. The CDR3 coding sequence is TGTGCCAGCAGCTTGGCGGGAGGCACAGATACGCAGTATTTT. This translates into CASSLAGGTDTQYF.

This clone was seen at least ten times. The chain couples TRBV9 to TRBJ2-1; D tentatively reads TRBD1 or TRBD2 (5 bases each). This CDR3 is built from 14 residues. Trimming pared 4 bases from V and 8 bases from J, leaving 16 bases between. CDR1 and CDR2 from the germline V gene are SGDLS and YYNGEE. CDR3 nucleotide sequence: TGTGCCAGCAGCCCCAGTCCCCGGGGCGATGAGCAGTTCTTC. Its protein is CASSPSPRGDEQFF.

The sample holds one count of this clone. One end of the junction is discordant with germline, which a read error may explain. Other nucleotide sequences in the sample specify the same CDR3. The chain carries TRBV5-1 and TRBJ2-3; TRBD1 aligns across 7 bases. This CDR3 is 14 amino acids long. CDR1 is SGHRS and CDR2 is YFSETQ in the germline V gene. The CDR3 region is CASSLGGGTDTQYF. CDR3 bases: TGCGCCAGCAGCTTGGGAGGGGGCACTGATACGCAGTATTTT.

The chain uses TRBV7-2 and TRBJ2-7; no definite D call. V lost 1 base, J lost 1 base, and 8 bases lay in between. Germline V CDR1 and CDR2: SGHTA, FQGNSA. This CDR3 contains 14 residues. CDR3 in DNA: TGTGCCAGCAGCTTAGTGATTGGTTCCTACGAGCAGTACTTC. Residues: CASSLVIGSYEQYF.

V and J are TRBV4-2 and TRBJ2-3; D may be TRBD2 (6 bases). Deletions cut 0 bases from V and 6 bases from J, with 19 bases between. There are 17 residues in the CDR3. The germline V gene encodes CDR1 LGHNA and CDR2 YNFKEQ. Here the CDR3 DNA reads TGTGCCAGCAGCCAAGACCCGGGACTCACGGCCGGTGATACGCAGTATTTT. Translation: CASSQDPGLTAGDTQYF.

The chain recombines TRBV6-1 with TRBJ1-5, with a weak D call TRBD1 (5 bases). Germline values: CDR1 MNHNS, CDR2 SASEGT. V dropped 2 bases and J dropped 7 bases, with 9 bases sitting between them. This CDR3 contains 13 residues. CDR3 loop: CASSEQGAQPQHF. The CDR3 DNA reads TGTGCCAGCAGTGAACAGGGTGCCCAGCCCCAGCATTTT.

J is TRBJ1-3 and V is TRBV28; D is uncertain. The CDR3 loop spans 15 amino acids. With 5 bases removed from V and 0 bases from J, the gap between germline ends came to 11 bases. Looked up from germline, CDR1 is MDHEN and CDR2 is SYDVKM. CDR3 in amino acids: CASSPRTLSGNTIYF. The DNA for the CDR3 is TGTGCCAGCAGTCCTCGCACCCTCTCTGGAAACACCATATATTTT.